These 21 T cell receptor beta chains were sequenced from one sample in a study of shared clonotypes between healthy human individuals. Here immunoSEQ multiplex PCR was the method, and the copy in TCRdb shows in-frame clones only, minus some. The sample holds 500,000 to 650,000 clones, roughly 72% seen once. Sequencing was performed on PBMCs. All receptors come from a woman in her thirties or forties in good health. Some clones in this sample may be carry-over from other donors' samples.

In this sample, this clone turned up a few times. The chain is built from TRBV16 and TRBJ1-1; D is undetermined. V was clipped by 2 bases and J by 0 bases, with 7 bases between them. Germline-derived CDR1 and CDR2 are KGHSY and FQNENV. The CDR3 length is 14 residues. The CDR3 bases are TGTGCCAGCAGCCAACCCCCGGTGAACACTGAAGCTTTCTTT. Protein: CASSQPPVNTEAFF. The variable domain in full, completed from reference TRBV16 and TRBJ1-1, reads GEEVAQTPKHLVRGEGQKAKLYCAPIKGHSYVFWYQQVLKNEFKFLISFQNENVFDETGMPKERFSAKCLPNSPCSLEIQATKLEDSAVYFCASSQPPVNTEAFFGQGTRLTVV.

J is TRBJ1-4 and V is TRBV5-4; possibly TRBD1 for D (6 bases). The V gene lost 3 bases and the J gene lost 5 bases, with 14 bases spanning the gap. The V gene's germline CDR1 is SGHNT and CDR2 YYREEE (reference sequence). This CDR3 is built from 15 residues. The CDR3 DNA sequence: TGTGCCAGCAGCTGGACAGTTTCCACAAATGAAAAACTGTTTTTT. Translated: CASSWTVSTNEKLFF.

J is TRBJ2-1 and V is TRBV5-1, with TRBD2 matching 10 bases. CDR3 length: 16 amino acids. Trimming removed 0 bases from V and 8 bases from J; junction bases left unmatched: 8. Germline CDR1 and CDR2: SGHRS and YFSETQ. The CDR3 loop is CASSLAPSGSGDEQFF. CDR3 bases: TGCGCCAGCAGCTTGGCTCCTAGCGGGAGCGGGGATGAGCAGTTCTTC. The complete variable domain, with remaining parts taken from reference TRBV5-1 and TRBJ2-1, reads KAGVTQTPRYLIKTRGQQVTLSCSPISGHRSVSWYQQTPGQGLQFLFEYFSETQRNKGNFPGRFSGRQFSNSRSEMNVSTLELGDSALYLCASSLAPSGSGDEQFFGPGTRLTVL.

This clone turned up a few times. The gene calls are TRBV7-9 and TRBJ1-3; D perhaps matches TRBD1 (6 bases). CDR3 size: 16 residues. The V end was cut by 4 bases, the J end by 0 bases, with 13 bases between. The V gene's germline CDR1 is SEHNR and CDR2 FQNEAQ (reference sequence). The CDR3 region has the DNA TGTGCCAGCAGCTCCACAGGGCTTCACTCTGGAAACACCATATATTTT. This codes for CASSSTGLHSGNTIYF.

This chain uses TRBV2 with TRBJ2-1; 10 bases are shared with TRBD1. Germline-derived CDR1 and CDR2 are SNHLY and FYNNEI. V lost 4 bases and J lost 4; bases outside the gene matches: 4. The CDR3 contains 15 residues. The CDR3 DNA reads as TGTGCCAGCAGTGGGCGGGACAGGGGATACAATGAGCAGTTCTTC. Translated, it gives CASSGRDRGYNEQFF.

This clone is a singleton in its sample. The rearrangement joins TRBV5-1 to TRBJ2-7, with unresolved D. The V and J ends lost 3 bases and 3 bases respectively, with 10 bases between them. Germline CDR1 reads SGHRS; CDR2 reads YFSETQ. The CDR3 loop spans 13 amino acids. CDR3 sequence: CASSSRQNYEQYF. The CDR3 bases are TGCGCCAGCAGCTCTAGGCAGAACTACGAGCAGTACTTC.

This clone has just a few counts. The V and J genes are TRBV10-1 and TRBJ1-5, with 7 nucleotides matching TRBD1. V lost 6 bases to trimming and J lost 2 bases; unmatched junction nucleotides: 13. This CDR3 spans 17 amino acids. CDR1 WNHNN and CDR2 SYGVQD come from the germline V gene (reference sequence). The CDR3 DNA follows: TGCGCCAGCAGAAATAAGAGAAGACAGGGTGGCAATCAGCCCCAGCATTTT. It encodes CASRNKRRQGGNQPQHF.

V gene TRBV2 combines with J gene TRBJ2-1; D gene uncertain. The germline gives CDR1 SNHLY, CDR2 FYNNEI. Trimming cost V 6 bases and J 2 bases, with 11 bases left between them. The CDR3 consists of 14 residues. Here the CDR3 reads CASSDSGAYNEQFF. The CDR3 region has the DNA TGTGCCAGCAGCGACTCGGGCGCCTACAATGAGCAGTTCTTC. Based on the CDR3 plus reference TRBV2 and TRBJ2-1, the full variable domain is EPEVTQTPSHQVTQMGQEVILRCVPISNHLYFYWYRQILGQKVEFLVSFYNNEISEKSEIFDDQFSVERPDGSNFTLKIRSTKLEDSAMYFCASSDSGAYNEQFFGPGTRLTVL.

Concerning this clone itself: A read error is possible here, since a much larger clone lies one base away. The same CDR3 can be traced to other DNA sequences in this sample. The genes are TRBV11-2 and TRBJ2-2; 7 positions agree with TRBD2. This CDR3 has 16 amino acids. The ends lost 4 bases at V and 6 bases at J; junction bases unmatched: 11. CDR1 is SGHAT and CDR2 is FQNNGV in the germline V gene. CDR3 sequence (DNA): TGTGCCAGCAGCTCTATGGGGGGGTCGGGATCCGGGGAGCTGTTTTTT. This translates into CASSSMGGSGSGELFF.

The rearrangement links TRBV11-2 to TRBJ2-7; a weak D match, TRBD2 (5 bases). Germline CDR1 is SGHAT and CDR2 is FQNNGV. Trimming took off 0 bases at V and 3 bases at J, with 6 bases between the two ends. CDR3 length equals 13 residues. CDR3: CASSLDRDYEQYF. The CDR3 nucleotides are TGTGCCAGCAGCTTAGATCGGGACTACGAGCAGTACTTC.

The CDR3 here is CSVVRAGYGNIQYF. The CDR3 DNA sequence: TGCAGCGTTGTTCGGGCAGGGTATGGAAACATTCAGTACTTC. The genes are TRBV29-1 and TRBJ2-4; perhaps TRBD1 as D (5 bases). The CDR3 sequence is 14 residues long. Between the trimmed V and J ends, which lost 4 bases and 6 bases, there was a span of 16 bases. The germline V gene has CDR1 SQVTM and CDR2 ANQGSEA.

The chain carries TRBV5-1 and TRBJ2-7; D not resolved. CDR3 length: 14 residues. Germline V gives CDR1 SGHRS, CDR2 YFSETQ. Trimming cost V 4 bases and J 4 bases, with 15 bases left between them. For the CDR3, the DNA is TGCGCCAGCAGCCCGATCCAAGGCACATACGAGCAGTACTTC. Protein product: CASSPIQGTYEQYF.

This clone was observed once. The V gene is TRBV27, the J gene TRBJ2-5; D perhaps matches TRBD2 (5 bases). V was trimmed by 6 bases and J by 9 bases, leaving 14 bases between them. CDR3 length equals 12 residues. From germline, CDR1 is MNHEY and CDR2 SMNVEV (reference sequence). The CDR3 DNA follows: TGTGCCAGCAGCCCCGCGGGTGGCCCCCAGTACTTC. It specifies CASSPAGGPQYF.

This clone was picked up a small number of times. CDR3 amino acids: CASSPRWGQGSNQPQHF. The CDR3 nucleotides are TGTGCCAGTAGTCCCCGGTGGGGACAGGGGAGCAATCAGCCCCAGCATTTT. The chain carries TRBV19 and TRBJ1-5; the match to TRBD1 covers 10 bases. In germline, CDR1 is LNHDA, CDR2 SQIVND (reference sequence). V lost 5 bases to trimming and J lost 1 base; unmatched junction nucleotides: 8. The CDR3 spans 17 residues.

This clone was seen a handful of times. This rearrangement joins TRBV27 to TRBJ2-2; D unresolved. This CDR3 spans 16 amino acids. Germline V gene lookup returns CDR1 MNHEY and CDR2 SMNVEV (reference sequence). Trimming took 2 bases from V and 2 from J, leaving 12 bases between them. The CDR3 DNA follows: TGTGCCAGCAGTTTACGGGTCCAGCTAAACACCGGGGAGCTGTTTTTT. It encodes CASSLRVQLNTGELFF.

Comments on this clone: The missing conserved phenylalanine or tryptophan at the end of this CDR3 makes a read error likely. The CDR3 loop reads CASSLPVRDRGTGELFS. The CDR3 nucleotides read TGTGCCAGCAGCCTACCCGTCCGGGACAGGGGCACCGGGGAGCTGTTTTCT. The chain combines TRBV7-3 with TRBJ2-2, with 10 bases fitting TRBD1. V trimming: 5 bases; J trimming: 4 bases; junction bases outside the gene matches: 10. Germline V gene sequence: CDR1 SGHTA, CDR2 FQGTGA. The CDR3 sequence is 17 residues long.

The chain carries TRBV6-5 and TRBJ2-7, with D tentatively TRBD2 (6 bases). Trimming removed 5 bases from V and 1 base from J, with 6 bases in between. Germline V CDR1 and CDR2: MNHEY, SVGAGI. CDR3 length: 12 residues. CDR3 nucleotides: TGTGCCAGCAGTGCGGGATCCTACGAGCAGTACTTC. Amino acid sequence: CASSAGSYEQYF.

This clone was picked up a small number of times. The chain has TRBV27 and TRBJ2-7; D perhaps matches TRBD1 (5 bases). The germline V gene has CDR1 MNHEY and CDR2 SMNVEV (reference sequence). CDR3 size: 12 residues. Trimming cost V 7 bases and J 2 bases, with 9 bases left between them. CDR3 sequence: CASMAGPYEQYF. The CDR3 DNA is TGTGCCAGCATGGCAGGGCCCTACGAGCAGTACTTC.

The table lists this clone with a few counts. The V call is TRBV7-6, the J call TRBJ2-7; possibly TRBD1 or TRBD2 for D (6 bases each). The germline V gene encodes CDR1 SGHVS and CDR2 FNYEAQ. This CDR3 region has 13 residues. V lost 3 bases and J lost 7, with 13 bases in between. CDR3 in amino acids: CASSLRGEWEQYF. CDR3 bases: TGTGCCAGCAGCTTGAGGGGGGAGTGGGAGCAGTACTTC.

The chain recombines TRBV4-3 with TRBJ1-2; 9 bases are a match to TRBD1. The CDR3 sequence is 15 residues long. Germline V CDR1 and CDR2: LGHNA, YSLEER. The ends lost 0 bases at V and 4 bases at J; junction bases unmatched: 3. The CDR3 region has the DNA TGCGCCAGCAGCCAAGATTCGGGACAGGGCTATGGCTACACCTTC. It specifies CASSQDSGQGYGYTF.

The chain recombines TRBV5-4 with TRBJ2-3; possibly TRBD1 for D (6 bases). Germline V CDR1 and CDR2: SGHNT, YYREEE (reference sequence). This CDR3 is built from 17 residues. Between the trimmed V and J ends, which lost 2 bases and 0 bases, there was a span of 16 bases. Here the CDR3 reads CASSLPLGASSTDTQYF. Written as DNA, the CDR3 is TGTGCCAGCAGCTTACCCTTGGGGGCGTCTAGCACAGATACGCAGTATTTT.